The clone carrying this TCR beta chain was seen only a few times. Antigen unknown. The data originate from a study of cytomegalovirus exposure and HLA in healthy donors. About the research overall: The approximately 120 validation repertoires were reported in a later analysis to have been generated on the same platform as the approximately 600 first-cohort repertoires. Notes on the study in general: In vitro assays verified that a few CMV-associated chains recognized CMV antigens specifically.

The germline V gene has CDR1 SGDLS and CDR2 YYNGEE. V shed 0 bases and J 5 bases; nucleotides not matched to a gene: 9. The CDR3 is 18 amino acids. Sequencing used immunoSEQ multiplex PCR; TCRdb keeps in-frame clones, though not all of them. In the table there are tens of thousands of clones, approximately 94% of which are singletons. The clonotype originates from a young man in good health and CMV-seronegative. Sequences were obtained from PBMCs. The rearrangement joins TRBV9 to TRBJ2-2; 11 bases fit TRBD2. The CDR3: CASSVVAGGPSGTGELFF. CDR3 nucleotides: TGTGCCAGCAGCGTAGTAGCGGGAGGGCCCTCGGGGACCGGGGAGCTGTTTTTT.